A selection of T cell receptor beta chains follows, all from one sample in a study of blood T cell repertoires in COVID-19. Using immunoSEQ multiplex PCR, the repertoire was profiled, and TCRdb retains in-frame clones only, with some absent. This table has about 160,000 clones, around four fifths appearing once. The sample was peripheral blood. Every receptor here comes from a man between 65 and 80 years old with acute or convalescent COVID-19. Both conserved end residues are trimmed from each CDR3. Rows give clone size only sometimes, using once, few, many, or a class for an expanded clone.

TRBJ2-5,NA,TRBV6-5,ARGWGDARETQY
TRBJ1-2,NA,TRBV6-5,ASSSTGNGDT
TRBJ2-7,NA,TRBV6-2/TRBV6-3,ASSRGLLAGVGEQY
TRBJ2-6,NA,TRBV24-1,ATSDPIDTSAGANVLT
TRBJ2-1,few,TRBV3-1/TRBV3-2,ASSLFSGDNEQF
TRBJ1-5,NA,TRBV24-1,ATSVLSWGEPQH
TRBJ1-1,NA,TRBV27,ASSGDRWNTEAF
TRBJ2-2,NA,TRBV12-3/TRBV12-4,ASSSQNTGELF
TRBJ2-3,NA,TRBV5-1,ASSLATDTQY
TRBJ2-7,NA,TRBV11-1,ASSSAGAPGYEQY
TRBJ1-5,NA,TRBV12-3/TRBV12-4,ASSFNQPQH
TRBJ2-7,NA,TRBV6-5,ASRGTGDYEQY
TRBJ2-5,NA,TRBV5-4,ASSSAVAGERETQY
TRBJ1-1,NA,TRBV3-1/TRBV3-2,ASSQGFGTGGQTEAF
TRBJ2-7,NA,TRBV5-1,ASSLGEITGGYEQY
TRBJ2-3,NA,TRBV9,ASSVGGDMGTDTQY
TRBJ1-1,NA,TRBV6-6,ATTANTEAF
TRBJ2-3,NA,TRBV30,AWSRILAGSTDTQY
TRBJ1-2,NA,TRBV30,AWSADRGHYGYT
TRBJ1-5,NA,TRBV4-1,ASSQKALTGPQPQH
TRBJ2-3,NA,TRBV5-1,ASSLEVLAGGTDTQY
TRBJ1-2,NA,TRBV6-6,ASMGQDYGYT